These 21 T cell receptor beta chains originate from one sample sequenced in a study of breast tumors, draining lymph nodes, adjacent tissues. One entry per CDR3 protein, called by TCRdb with MiXCR from the multiplex PCR reads. The repertoire holds about 89,000 distinct CDR3 sequences, with around 28% as singletons. The lymph nodes were axillary draining lymph nodes from breast cancer patients. Sequencing was carried out using axillary lymph node tissue. These receptors originate from a female donor with breast cancer. Some clones in this sample may be carry-over from other donors' samples.

Details on this clonotype: The junction differs from germline at one of its ends, possibly a read error. This chain connects TRBV5-5 to TRBJ2-7; 10 nucleotides line up with TRBD2. The CDR3 totals 16 residues. Per the germline V gene, CDR1 is SGHKS and CDR2 is YYEKEE (reference sequence). CDR3 coding DNA: TGTGCCAGCAGCGAAGAGCCGGGACTAGCGCGCTACGAGCAGCACTTC. This codes for CASSEEPGLARYEQHF.

With regard to this clonotype: A much larger clonotype is one base distant, so this may be a read error. Lacking the conserved final phenylalanine or tryptophan, this CDR3 likely reflects a read error. The chain uses TRBV11-3 and TRBJ1-2; no clear D gene. CDR3 length: 13 residues. Looked up from germline, CDR1 is SGHNT and CDR2 is YENEEA. V was pared by 2 bases and J by 3 bases, with 7 bases between. As DNA, the CDR3 is TGTGCCAGCAGCTTAAATCCTGACTATGGCTACACCCTC. As protein: CASSLNPDYGYTL.

The rearrangement uses TRBV24-1 and TRBJ1-5; D might be TRBD1 (6 bases). The CDR3 is made up of 13 amino acids. CDR1 KGHDR and CDR2 SFDVKD come from the germline V gene. Trimming removed 12 bases from V and 7 bases from J, with 18 bases in between. CDR3 sequence reads: CAVQRQEEQPQHF. The CDR3 nucleotides are TGTGCCGTGCAGAGACAGGAGGAACAGCCCCAGCATTTT.

This clonotype was recorded many times. Here the CDR3 reads CASSFNEKLFF. CDR3 sequence (DNA): TGTGCCAGCAGCTTTAATGAAAAACTGTTTTTT. The chain employs TRBV7-9 and TRBJ1-4; D not resolved. V was clipped by 3 bases and J by 4 bases, with 0 bases between them. The CDR3 spans 11 residues. Germline V gives CDR1 SEHNR, CDR2 FQNEAQ (reference sequence).

In DNA form, the CDR3 reads TGTGCCACCAGTGATTTACTCGATGAGCAGTTCTTC. Its translation: CATSDLLDEQFF. This sequence joins TRBV24-1 and TRBJ2-1; D unresolved. The CDR3 has 12 residues. Germline V CDR1 and CDR2: KGHDR, SFDVKD. Trimming cost V 1 base and J 8 bases, with 5 bases left between them.

This clonotype was recorded at least ten times. The rearrangement links TRBV10-3 to TRBJ2-3, with 9 bases aligning to TRBD2. The CDR3 totals 17 residues. Germline-derived CDR1 and CDR2 are ENHRY and SYGVKD. The junction had 6 bases not matched to a gene; V was cut back by 0 bases and J by 2 bases. The CDR3 DNA follows: TGTGCCATCAGTGAGTCCCCCGCGGGAGGGGTCACAGATACGCAGTATTTT. It encodes CAISESPAGGVTDTQYF.

This clonotype was counted at least ten times. The chain links TRBV11-2 to TRBJ2-5; D possibly uses TRBD1 or TRBD2 (5 bases each). The CDR3 length is 13 residues. CDR1 is SGHAT and CDR2 is FQNNGV in the germline V gene. Trimming stripped 1 base from V and 5 bases from J, with 8 bases between. The CDR3 protein is CASSLGGSETQYF. CDR3 in DNA: TGTGCCAGCAGCTTAGGGGGGTCGGAGACCCAGTACTTC.

The table lists this clonotype with many counts. The chain joins TRBV29-1 to TRBJ2-7, with 7 bases aligning to TRBD1. CDR3 size: 12 residues. The junction had 8 bases not matched to a gene; V was cut back by 7 bases and J by 5 bases. Germline V gene sequence: CDR1 SQVTM, CDR2 ANQGSEA. CDR3 region: CSGSTGIHEQYF. The CDR3 nucleotides are TGCAGCGGCTCGACAGGGATCCACGAGCAGTACTTC.

Ten or more counts support this clonotype. The chain joins TRBV5-8 to TRBJ2-3, with D possibly being TRBD2 (5 bases). CDR3 length equals 11 residues. CDR1 is SGHTS and CDR2 is YDEGEE in the germline V gene. Trimming took 4 bases from V and 6 from J, leaving 6 bases between them. Here the CDR3 DNA reads TGTGCCAGCAGCGAGCGGGATACGCAGTATTTT. Residues: CASSERDTQYF.

This clonotype appeared many times. The V call is TRBV5-5, the J call TRBJ1-5; D is unresolved. The germline V and J ends were trimmed by 3 bases and 7 bases, with 17 bases remaining between them. This CDR3 has 15 amino acids. Germline V gene sequence: CDR1 SGHKS, CDR2 YYEKEE (reference sequence). CDR3 DNA sequence: TGTGCCAGCAGCTCTGGCAGGCTCGTTCGGCAGCCCCAGCATTTT. It yields the protein CASSSGRLVRQPQHF.

About this clonotype: Germline is not matched at one junction end, which may reflect a read error. The chain carries TRBV5-6 and TRBJ2-5; D possibly uses TRBD1 or TRBD2 (5 bases each). Per germline, CDR1 SGHDT and CDR2 YYEEEE. This CDR3 region has 15 residues. This CDR3 reads CGSSLAGTAGETQYF. CDR3 nucleotide sequence: TGTGGCAGCAGCTTGGCTGGGACGGCCGGGGAGACCCAGTACTTC. Filled out from reference TRBV5-6 and TRBJ2-5, the complete variable domain reads DAGVTQSPTHLIKTRGQQVTLRCSPKSGHDTVSWYQQALGQGPQFIFQYYEEEERQRGNFPDRFSGHQFPNYSSELNVNALLLGDSALYLCGSSLAGTAGETQYFGPGTRLLVL.

This clonotype has a count of ten or more. The rearrangement links TRBV6-2 or TRBV6-3 to TRBJ1-5, with D maybe TRBD1 (5 bases). Trimming stripped 4 bases from V and 7 bases from J, with 17 bases between. CDR1 and CDR2 from the germline V gene are MNHEY and SVGEGT. The CDR3 runs to 15 residues. The CDR3 spells CASSSSVGGEQPQHF. Here the CDR3 DNA reads TGTGCCAGCAGTTCAAGCGTCGGGGGGGAGCAGCCCCAGCATTTT.

This clonotype was detected many times. V usage is TRBV4-1 and J usage is TRBJ2-7, with unresolved D. Trimming shortened V by 0 bases and J by 3 bases, and 9 bases separated the two germline ends. The CDR3 loop spans 14 amino acids. CDR1 is MGHRA and CDR2 is YSYEKL in the germline V gene. Here the CDR3 reads CASSQDITYYEQYF. CDR3 in DNA: TGCGCCAGCAGCCAAGATATAACTTACTACGAGCAGTACTTC.

This clonotype was counted ten times or more. The chain is built from TRBV20-1 and TRBJ1-1; 8 nucleotides agree with TRBD1. The junction had 6 bases not matched to a gene; V was cut back by 2 bases and J by 4 bases. Germline V gives CDR1 DFQATT, CDR2 SNEGSKA (reference sequence). The CDR3 spans 14 residues. CDR3: CSARSADRVTEAFF. CDR3 nucleotide sequence: TGCAGTGCTAGAAGTGCGGACAGGGTCACTGAAGCTTTCTTT.

This chain links TRBV14 with TRBJ1-5; D possibly corresponds to TRBD1 (5 bases). Germline-derived CDR1 and CDR2 are SGHDN and FVKESK. The CDR3 extends over 13 amino acids. V lost 5 bases to trimming and J lost 3 bases, with 8 bases between them. The CDR3 nucleotides read TGTGCCAGCAGCGCAGGGCCCAATCAGCCCCAGCATTTT. As protein: CASSAGPNQPQHF.

This clonotype has a count of ten or more. A much larger clone differs by one base, so this may be a read error. The genes are TRBV6-6 and TRBJ1-6; maybe TRBD1 (6 bases). Germline CDR1 reads MNHNY; CDR2 reads SVGAGI (reference sequence). V gave up 6 bases and J gave up 10 bases, with 16 bases separating them. The CDR3 has 14 residues. In nucleotides, the CDR3 is TGTGCCAGCAGCCTTGGGGAAAGGGGGTCACCCCTCCACTTT. Translating gives CASSLGERGSPLHF.

This clonotype has ten or more counts. V usage is TRBV10-3 and J usage is TRBJ1-1; 7 bases map to TRBD1. The CDR3 spans 15 residues. V was pared by 0 bases and J by 1 base, with 2 bases of the junction left unmatched. The germline CDR1 and CDR2 sequences are ENHRY and SYGVKD. As DNA, the CDR3 is TGTGCCATCAGTGAGTCCGGGACAGCGAACACTGAAGCTTTCTTT. This codes for CAISESGTANTEAFF.

This clonotype was seen repeatedly, ten times or more. This chain joins TRBV7-3 and TRBJ2-2; the match to TRBD2 covers 11 bases. V shed 3 bases, J shed 5 bases, and the junction held 5 bases outside the gene matches. CDR1 and CDR2 from the germline V gene are SGHTA and FQGTGA. The CDR3 contains 16 residues. The CDR3 DNA is TGTGCCAGCAGCTTTAGCGGGAGGGCCGGTACCGGGGAGCTGTTTTTT. Its translation is CASSFSGRAGTGELFF.

In regard to this clonotype: As the CDR3 is not closed by the conserved phenylalanine or tryptophan, this likely results from a read error. This chain uses TRBV9 with TRBJ2-7; D call uncertain. Trimming stripped 2 bases from V and 5 bases from J, with 11 bases between. The CDR3 is 13 residues long. CDR1 is SGDLS and CDR2 is YYNGEE in the germline V gene. The chain's CDR3 is CASSVSGQDEQYY. CDR3 nucleotides: TGTGCCAGCAGCGTGTCCGGGCAGGACGAGCAGTACTAC.

This clonotype was seen a single time. This chain links TRBV7-2 with TRBJ2-1; 16 bases are a match to TRBD2. The junction had 10 bases not matched to a gene; V was cut back by 5 bases and J by 9 bases. Germline assignment: CDR1 SGHTA and CDR2 FQGNSA. This CDR3 region has 17 residues. Written as DNA, the CDR3 is TGTGCCAGCAGCCCGGGACTAGCGGGAGGGCCTGGGCTTGAGCAGTTCTTC. Residues: CASSPGLAGGPGLEQFF.

The chain carries TRBV6-2 or TRBV6-3 and TRBJ2-5, with D uncertain. Germline V CDR1 and CDR2: MNHEY, SVGEGT. The CDR3 runs 15 residues. V lost 5 bases and J 2 bases, leaving 15 bases between the germline ends. CDR3 region: CASSTQTVLQETQYF. The CDR3 coding sequence is TGTGCCAGCAGTACCCAGACTGTCCTACAAGAGACCCAGTACTTC.